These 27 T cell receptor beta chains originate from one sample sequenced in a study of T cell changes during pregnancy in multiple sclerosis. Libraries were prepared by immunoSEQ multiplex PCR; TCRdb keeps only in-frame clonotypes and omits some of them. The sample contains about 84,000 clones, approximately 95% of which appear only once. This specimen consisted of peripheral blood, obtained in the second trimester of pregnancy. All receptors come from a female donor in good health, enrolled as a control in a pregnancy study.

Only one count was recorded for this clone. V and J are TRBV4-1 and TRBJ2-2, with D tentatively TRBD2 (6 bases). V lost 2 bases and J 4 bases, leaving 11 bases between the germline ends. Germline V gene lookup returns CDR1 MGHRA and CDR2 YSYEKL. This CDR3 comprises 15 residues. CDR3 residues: CASSQRELLTGELFF. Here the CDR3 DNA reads TGCGCCAGCAGCCAACGGGAGTTACTCACCGGGGAGCTGTTTTTT.

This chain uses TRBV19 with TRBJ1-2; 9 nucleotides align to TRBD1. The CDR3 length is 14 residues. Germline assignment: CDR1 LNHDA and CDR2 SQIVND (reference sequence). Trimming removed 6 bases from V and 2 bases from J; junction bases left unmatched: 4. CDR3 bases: TGTGCCAGTAGGCGGACAGGGGTGAACTATGGCTACACCTTC. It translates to CASRRTGVNYGYTF. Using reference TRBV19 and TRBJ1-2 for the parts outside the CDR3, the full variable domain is DGGITQSPKYLFRKEGQNVTLSCEQNLNHDAMYWYRQDPGQGLRLIYYSQIVNDFQKGDIAEGYSVSREKKESFPLTVTSAQKNPTAFYLCASRRTGVNYGYTFGSGTRLTVV.

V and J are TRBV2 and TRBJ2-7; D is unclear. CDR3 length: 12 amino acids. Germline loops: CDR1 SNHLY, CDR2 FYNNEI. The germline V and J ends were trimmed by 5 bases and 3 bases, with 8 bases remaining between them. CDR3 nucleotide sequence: TGTGCCAGCAGTCCTCAACACTACGAGCAGTACTTC. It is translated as CASSPQHYEQYF.

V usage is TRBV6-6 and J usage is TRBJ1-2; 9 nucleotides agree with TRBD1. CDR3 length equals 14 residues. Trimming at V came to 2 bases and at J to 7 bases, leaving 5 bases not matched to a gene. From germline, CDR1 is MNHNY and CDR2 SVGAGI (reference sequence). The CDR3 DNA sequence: TGTGCCAGCAGTTACCCCGACAGGGGGACTGGCTACACCTTC. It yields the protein CASSYPDRGTGYTF.

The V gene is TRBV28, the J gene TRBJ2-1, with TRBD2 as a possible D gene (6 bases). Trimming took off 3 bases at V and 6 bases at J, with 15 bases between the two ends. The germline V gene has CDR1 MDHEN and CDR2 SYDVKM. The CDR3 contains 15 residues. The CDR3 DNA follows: TGTGCCAGCAGTTTGCCCGGGACTCCATCCAATGAGCAGTTCTTC. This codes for CASSLPGTPSNEQFF.

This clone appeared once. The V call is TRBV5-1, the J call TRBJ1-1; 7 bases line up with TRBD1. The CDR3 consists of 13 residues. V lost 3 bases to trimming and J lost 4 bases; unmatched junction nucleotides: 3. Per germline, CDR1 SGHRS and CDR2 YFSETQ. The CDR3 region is CASSWGQITEAFF. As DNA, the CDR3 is TGCGCCAGCAGCTGGGGACAGATCACTGAAGCTTTCTTT.

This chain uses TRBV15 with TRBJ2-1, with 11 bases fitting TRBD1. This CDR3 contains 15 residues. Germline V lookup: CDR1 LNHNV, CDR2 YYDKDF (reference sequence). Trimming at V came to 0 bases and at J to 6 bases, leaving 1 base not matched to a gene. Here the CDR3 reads CATSREGTGGNEQFF. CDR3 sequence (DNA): TGTGCCACCAGCAGAGAGGGGACAGGGGGCAATGAGCAGTTCTTC.

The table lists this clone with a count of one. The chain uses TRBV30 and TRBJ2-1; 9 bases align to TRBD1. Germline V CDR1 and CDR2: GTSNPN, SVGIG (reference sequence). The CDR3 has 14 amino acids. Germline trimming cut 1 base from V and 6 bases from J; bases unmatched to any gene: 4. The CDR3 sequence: CAWSAGQGSNEQFF. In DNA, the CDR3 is TGTGCCTGGAGTGCAGGACAGGGGTCCAATGAGCAGTTCTTC.

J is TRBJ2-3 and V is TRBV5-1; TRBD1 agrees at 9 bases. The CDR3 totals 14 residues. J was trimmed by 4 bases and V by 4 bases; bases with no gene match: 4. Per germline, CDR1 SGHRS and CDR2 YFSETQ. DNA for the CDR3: TGCGCCAGCAGCCCAGGACAGGGGTCAGATACGCAGTATTTT. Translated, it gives CASSPGQGSDTQYF. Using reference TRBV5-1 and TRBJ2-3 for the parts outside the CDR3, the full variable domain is KAGVTQTPRYLIKTRGQQVTLSCSPISGHRSVSWYQQTPGQGLQFLFEYFSETQRNKGNFPGRFSGRQFSNSRSEMNVSTLELGDSALYLCASSPGQGSDTQYFGPGTRLTVL.

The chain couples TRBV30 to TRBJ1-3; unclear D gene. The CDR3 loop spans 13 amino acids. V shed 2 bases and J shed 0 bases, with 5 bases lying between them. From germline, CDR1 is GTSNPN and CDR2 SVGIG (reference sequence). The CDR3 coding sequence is TGTGCCTGGAGTACGGTCTCTGGAAACACCATATATTTT. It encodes CAWSTVSGNTIYF.

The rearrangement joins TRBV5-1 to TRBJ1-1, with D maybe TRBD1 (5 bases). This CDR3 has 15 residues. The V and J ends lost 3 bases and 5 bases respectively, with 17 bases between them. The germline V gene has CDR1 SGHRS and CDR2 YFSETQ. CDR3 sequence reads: CASSSPRSGRTEAFF. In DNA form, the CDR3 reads TGCGCCAGCAGCTCCCCTCGGTCAGGGCGGACTGAAGCTTTCTTT.

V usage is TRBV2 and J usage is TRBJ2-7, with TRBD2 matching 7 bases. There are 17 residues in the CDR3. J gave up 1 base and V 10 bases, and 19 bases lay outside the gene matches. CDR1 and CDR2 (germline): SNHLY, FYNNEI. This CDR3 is CATEPAGGSGGSYEQYF. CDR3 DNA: TGTGCCACCGAACCCGCCGGGGGGAGTGGTGGTTCCTACGAGCAGTACTTC.

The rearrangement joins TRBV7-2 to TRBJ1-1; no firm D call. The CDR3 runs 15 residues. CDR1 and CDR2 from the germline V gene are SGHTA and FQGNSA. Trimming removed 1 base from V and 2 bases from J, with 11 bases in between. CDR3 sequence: CASSLGPGVNTEAFF. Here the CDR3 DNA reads TGTGCCAGCAGCTTAGGCCCGGGAGTCAACACTGAAGCTTTCTTT. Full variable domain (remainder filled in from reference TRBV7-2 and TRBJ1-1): GAGVSQSPSNKVTEKGKDVELRCDPISGHTALYWYRQSLGQGLEFLIYFQGNSAPDKSGLPSDRFSAERTGGSVSTLTIQRTQQEDSAVYLCASSLGPGVNTEAFFGQGTRLTVV.

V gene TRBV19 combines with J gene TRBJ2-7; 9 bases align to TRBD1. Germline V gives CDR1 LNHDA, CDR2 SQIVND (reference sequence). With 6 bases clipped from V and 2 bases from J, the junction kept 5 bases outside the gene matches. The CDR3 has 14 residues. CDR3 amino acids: CASRADRGTYEQYF. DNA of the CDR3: TGTGCCAGTAGGGCCGACAGGGGGACCTACGAGCAGTACTTC.

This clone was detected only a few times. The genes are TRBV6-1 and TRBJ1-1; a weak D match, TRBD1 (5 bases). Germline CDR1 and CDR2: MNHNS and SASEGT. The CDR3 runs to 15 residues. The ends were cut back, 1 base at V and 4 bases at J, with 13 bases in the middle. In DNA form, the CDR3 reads TGTGCCAGCAGTGAAGGTGCAGGGCAGAGCACTGAAGCTTTCTTT. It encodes CASSEGAGQSTEAFF.

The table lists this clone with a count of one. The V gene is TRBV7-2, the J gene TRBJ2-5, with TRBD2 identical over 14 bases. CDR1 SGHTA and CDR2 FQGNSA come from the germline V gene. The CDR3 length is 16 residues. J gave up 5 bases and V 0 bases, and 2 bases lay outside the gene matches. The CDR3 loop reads CASSLAGLAGAETQYF. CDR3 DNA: TGTGCCAGCAGCTTAGCGGGACTAGCGGGAGCGGAGACCCAGTACTTC.

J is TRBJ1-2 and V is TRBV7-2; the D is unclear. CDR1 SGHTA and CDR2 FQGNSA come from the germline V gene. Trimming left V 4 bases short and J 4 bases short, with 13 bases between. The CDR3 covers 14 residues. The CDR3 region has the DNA TGTGCCAGCAGCTCCCGACACGGGAGCTATGGCTACACCTTC. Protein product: CASSSRHGSYGYTF.

CDR3 loop: CASRRGGGAFF. The CDR3 DNA reads TGTGCCAGCAGAAGAGGGGGGGGAGCTTTCTTT. The gene calls are TRBV2 and TRBJ1-1; perhaps TRBD1 as D (6 bases). The CDR3 consists of 11 residues. Germline assignment: CDR1 SNHLY and CDR2 FYNNEI. The V gene lost 6 bases and the J gene lost 10 bases, with 12 bases spanning the gap.

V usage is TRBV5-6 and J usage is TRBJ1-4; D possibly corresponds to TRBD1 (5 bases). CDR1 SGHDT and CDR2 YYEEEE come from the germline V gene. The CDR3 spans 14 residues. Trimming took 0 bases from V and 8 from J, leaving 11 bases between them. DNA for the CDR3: TGTGCCAGCAGCTTGGAGCAGGGTAGCGAAAAACTGTTTTTT. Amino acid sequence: CASSLEQGSEKLFF.

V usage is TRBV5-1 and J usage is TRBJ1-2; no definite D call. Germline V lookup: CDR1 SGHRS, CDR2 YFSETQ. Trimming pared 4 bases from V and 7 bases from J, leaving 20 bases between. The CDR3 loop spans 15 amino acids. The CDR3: CASSVLPAAGSGYTF. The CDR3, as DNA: TGCGCCAGCAGCGTACTCCCCGCGGCGGGAAGTGGCTACACCTTC.

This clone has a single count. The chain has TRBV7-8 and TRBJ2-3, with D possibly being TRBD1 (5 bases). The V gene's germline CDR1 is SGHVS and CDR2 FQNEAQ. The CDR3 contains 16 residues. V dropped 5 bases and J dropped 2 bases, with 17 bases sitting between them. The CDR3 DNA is TGTGCCAGCAGCCCCCAGGCGGTAGGGGCCACAGATACGCAGTATTTT. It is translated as CASSPQAVGATDTQYF.

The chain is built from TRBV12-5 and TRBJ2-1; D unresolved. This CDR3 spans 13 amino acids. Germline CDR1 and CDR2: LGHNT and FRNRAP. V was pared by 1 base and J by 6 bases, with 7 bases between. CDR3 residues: CASGLDSSNEQFF. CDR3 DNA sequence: TGTGCTAGTGGTTTGGACAGTTCCAATGAGCAGTTCTTC. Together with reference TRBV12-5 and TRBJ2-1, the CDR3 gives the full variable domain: DARVTQTPRHKVTEMGQEVTMRCQPILGHNTVFWYRQTMMQGLELLAYFRNRAPLDDSGMPKDRFSAEMPDATLATLKIQPSEPRDSAVYFCASGLDSSNEQFFGPGTRLTVL.

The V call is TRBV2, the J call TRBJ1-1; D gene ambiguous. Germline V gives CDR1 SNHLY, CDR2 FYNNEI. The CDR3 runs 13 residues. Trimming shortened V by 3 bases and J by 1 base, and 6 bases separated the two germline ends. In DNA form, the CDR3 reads TGTGCCAGCAGTGAGGAGGGGAACACTGAAGCTTTCTTT. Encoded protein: CASSEEGNTEAFF.

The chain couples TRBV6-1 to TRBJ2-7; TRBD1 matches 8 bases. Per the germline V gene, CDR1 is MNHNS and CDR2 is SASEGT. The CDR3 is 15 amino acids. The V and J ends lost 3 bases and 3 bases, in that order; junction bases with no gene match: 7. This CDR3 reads CASSERTGYNYEQYF. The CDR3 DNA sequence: TGTGCCAGCAGTGAGAGGACAGGGTATAACTACGAGCAGTACTTC.

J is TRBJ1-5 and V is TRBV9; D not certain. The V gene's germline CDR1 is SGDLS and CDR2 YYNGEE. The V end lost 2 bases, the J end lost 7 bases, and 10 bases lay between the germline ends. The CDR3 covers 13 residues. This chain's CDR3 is CASSVSPGQPQHF. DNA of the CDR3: TGTGCCAGCAGCGTTTCACCGGGACAGCCCCAGCATTTT.

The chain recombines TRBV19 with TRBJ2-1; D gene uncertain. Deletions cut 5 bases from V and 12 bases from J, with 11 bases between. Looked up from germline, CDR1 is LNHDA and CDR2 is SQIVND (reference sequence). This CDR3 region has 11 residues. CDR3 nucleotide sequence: TGTGCCAGTAGTTGGCGTGGCGGGCAGTTCTTC. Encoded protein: CASSWRGGQFF.

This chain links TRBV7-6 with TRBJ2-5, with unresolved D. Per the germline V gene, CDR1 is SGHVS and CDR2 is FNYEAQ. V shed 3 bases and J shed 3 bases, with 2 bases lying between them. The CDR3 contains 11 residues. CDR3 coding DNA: TGTGCCAGCAGCTTTAAAGAGACCCAGTACTTC. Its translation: CASSFKETQYF.